These 20 T cell receptor beta chains were sequenced from one sample in a study of cytotoxic CD8 clonotypes in ibrutinib-treated CLL. TCRdb's copy holds only in-frame clones and misses some; the assay was immunoSEQ multiplex PCR. The sample includes over 70,000 clones, around 75% seen only once; the top ten take about 4.8%. This specimen was PBMCs, taken after 12 months of ibrutinib treatment. The receptors were sampled from a human donor with chronic lymphocytic leukemia.

In this sample, this clone turned up once. The gene calls are TRBV7-2 and TRBJ2-5; D is tentatively TRBD1 or TRBD2 (5 bases each). From germline, CDR1 is SGHTA and CDR2 FQGNSA. This CDR3 region has 15 residues. V gave up 1 base and J gave up 2 bases, with 11 bases separating them. The CDR3 spells CASSLGPGPQETQYF. DNA for the CDR3: TGTGCCAGCAGCTTAGGGCCGGGACCACAAGAGACCCAGTACTTC.

The rearrangement uses TRBV9 and TRBJ2-7, with unresolved D. There are 14 residues in the CDR3. Per the germline V gene, CDR1 is SGDLS and CDR2 is YYNGEE. V was shortened by 0 bases and J by 0 bases, with 7 bases between the two germline ends. The CDR3 reads CASSVAPTSYEQYF. The CDR3 DNA follows: TGTGCCAGCAGCGTAGCACCAACCTCCTACGAGCAGTACTTC.

The gene calls are TRBV2 and TRBJ2-3, with a weak D call TRBD1 (6 bases). The V and J ends lost 6 bases and 6 bases respectively, with 19 bases between them. The CDR3 runs to 15 residues. CDR1 is SNHLY and CDR2 is FYNNEI in the germline V gene. The CDR3 protein is CASSPGESRVDTQYF. The CDR3, as DNA: TGTGCCAGCAGCCCAGGGGAGTCTAGGGTGGATACGCAGTATTTT.

The chain recombines TRBV4-1 with TRBJ2-1, with 11 bases lining up with TRBD2. Germline-derived CDR1 and CDR2 are MGHRA and YSYEKL. J gave up 12 bases and V 3 bases, and 10 bases lay outside the gene matches. The CDR3 loop spans 15 amino acids. CDR3 loop: CASSHPNPGLAVQFF. In DNA form, the CDR3 reads TGCGCCAGCAGCCACCCCAACCCGGGACTAGCGGTGCAGTTCTTC.

This chain joins TRBV4-3 and TRBJ2-7, with D possibly matching TRBD1 (6 bases). The CDR3 covers 14 residues. Trimming removed 4 bases at V and 0 bases at J, with 10 bases between. Germline CDR1 LGHNA, CDR2 YSLEER. CDR3 DNA: TGCGCCAGCAGCCGGACAGTTAACTCCTACGAGCAGTACTTC. The encoded protein is CASSRTVNSYEQYF.

This clone has just a few counts. The CDR3 sequence: CASSSLGRGLNTEAFF. In nucleotides, the CDR3 is TGTGCCAGCAGTTCTCTGGGCAGGGGGCTGAACACTGAAGCTTTCTTT. The chain couples TRBV28 to TRBJ1-1; 8 bases align to TRBD1. Trimming removed 4 bases from V and 0 bases from J; junction bases left unmatched: 7. Germline CDR1 reads MDHEN; CDR2 reads SYDVKM. This CDR3 comprises 16 residues.

The rearrangement uses TRBV15 and TRBJ1-5, with 11 bases aligning to TRBD1. V lost 3 bases to trimming and J lost 9 bases; unmatched junction nucleotides: 10. CDR3 length: 16 amino acids. CDR1 is LNHNV and CDR2 is YYDKDF in the germline V gene (reference sequence). CDR3 coding DNA: TGTGCCACCAGCAGTCCCGGACAGGGGGCCTCGGGGCCCCAGCATTTT. Protein sequence: CATSSPGQGASGPQHF.

The count of this clone is one. The chain links TRBV6-5 to TRBJ2-7; weak D call: TRBD1 (7 bases). With 7 bases removed from V and 5 bases from J, the gap between germline ends came to 18 bases. CDR1 is MNHEY and CDR2 is SVGAGI in the germline V gene. This CDR3 comprises 14 residues. In DNA form, the CDR3 reads TGTGCCAGCACCCCAGGGGGGCCCTTCGACGAGCAGTACTTC. This codes for CASTPGGPFDEQYF.

The rearrangement links TRBV2 to TRBJ1-5; D is ambiguous. This CDR3 region has 12 residues. Germline lookup yields CDR1 SNHLY and CDR2 FYNNEI. Trimming left V 4 bases short and J 4 bases short, with 5 bases between. The DNA of the CDR3 is TGTGCCAGCAGTGGCACTAATCAGCCCCAGCATTTT. This sequence encodes CASSGTNQPQHF.

J is TRBJ2-5 and V is TRBV7-2; D unresolved. Trimming removed 0 bases at V and 5 bases at J, with 10 bases between. Germline V gene sequence: CDR1 SGHTA, CDR2 FQGNSA. CDR3 length equals 14 residues. The CDR3 nucleotides are TGTGCCAGCAGCTTAGCTGCCACCGGCGAGACCCAGTACTTC. This translates into CASSLAATGETQYF. Together with reference TRBV7-2 and TRBJ2-5, the CDR3 gives the full variable domain: GAGVSQSPSNKVTEKGKDVELRCDPISGHTALYWYRQSLGQGLEFLIYFQGNSAPDKSGLPSDRFSAERTGGSVSTLTIQRTQQEDSAVYLCASSLAATGETQYFGPGTRLLVL.

The chain has TRBV7-8 and TRBJ1-3, with unresolved D. This CDR3 comprises 13 residues. CDR1 and CDR2 from the germline V gene are SGHVS and FQNEAQ. Trimming stripped 5 bases from V and 3 bases from J, with 8 bases between. CDR3 protein: CASSQDVGNTIYF. CDR3 coding DNA: TGTGCCAGCAGCCAAGACGTTGGAAACACCATATATTTT.

The table lists this clone with a few counts. This sequence joins TRBV7-2 and TRBJ2-7; D perhaps matches TRBD2 (7 bases). V lost 2 bases and J lost 4, with 18 bases in between. The CDR3 covers 16 residues. Germline CDR1 and CDR2: SGHTA and FQGNSA. Here the CDR3 reads CASSLPLAGAPYEQYF. CDR3 DNA sequence: TGTGCCAGCAGCTTACCTCTTGCGGGGGCGCCTTACGAGCAGTACTTC.

This clone was observed a single time. The chain joins TRBV19 to TRBJ1-4; TRBD1 might be the D (5 bases). Germline V gene data show CDR1 as LNHDA and CDR2 as SQIVND (reference sequence). The CDR3 spans 16 residues. Trimming cost V 3 bases and J 0 bases, with 11 bases left between them. The CDR3 bases are TGTGCCAGTAGTATCGACCAGGGAGCAACTAATGAAAAACTGTTTTTT. Translated, it gives CASSIDQGATNEKLFF.

CDR3 loop: CASSRKGHGGEKLFF. CDR3 coding DNA: TGTGCCAGCAGCCGAAAGGGCCACGGGGGGGAAAAACTGTTTTTT. The J gene is TRBJ1-4, the V gene TRBV27; perhaps TRBD1 as D (5 bases). Germline loops: CDR1 MNHEY, CDR2 SMNVEV (reference sequence). There are 15 residues in the CDR3. V was shortened by 6 bases and J by 8 bases, with 19 bases between the two germline ends.

The chain links TRBV6-6 to TRBJ2-3; 7 bases map to TRBD2. Looked up from germline, CDR1 is MNHNY and CDR2 is SVGAGI (reference sequence). The V gene end was trimmed by 2 bases and the J gene end by 1 base; junction bases not matched to a gene: 3. This CDR3 contains 15 residues. CDR3 DNA: TGTGCCAGCAGTTACCGGACTAGGGGCACAGATACGCAGTATTTT. Translating gives CASSYRTRGTDTQYF.

The J gene is TRBJ1-4, the V gene TRBV9; D unclear. V gave up 7 bases and J gave up 0 bases, with 10 bases separating them. Germline V gene lookup returns CDR1 SGDLS and CDR2 YYNGEE. This CDR3 has 14 amino acids. The CDR3 coding sequence is TGTGCCAGCGGAAGGCTTGCAACTAATGAAAAACTGTTTTTT. Residues: CASGRLATNEKLFF.

Only a few counts were recorded for this clone. The chain employs TRBV9 and TRBJ1-5; 10 bases fit TRBD1. Germline V gene sequence: CDR1 SGDLS, CDR2 YYNGEE. The ends lost 4 bases at V and 9 bases at J; junction bases unmatched: 13. CDR3 length equals 16 residues. This CDR3 reads CASSSGTGDWGRPQHF. CDR3 in DNA: TGTGCCAGCAGCTCCGGGACAGGGGATTGGGGCCGGCCCCAGCATTTT. Using reference TRBV9 and TRBJ1-5 for the parts outside the CDR3, the full variable domain is DSGVTQTPKHLITATGQRVTLRCSPRSGDLSVYWYQQSLDQGLQFLIQYYNGEERAKGNILERFSAQQFPDLHSELNLSSLELGDSALYFCASSSGTGDWGRPQHFGDGTRLSIL.

J is TRBJ1-1 and V is TRBV28; D ambiguous. Germline V gene sequence: CDR1 MDHEN, CDR2 SYDVKM. V gave up 7 bases and J gave up 0 bases, with 9 bases separating them. The CDR3 is 13 residues long. CDR3 protein: CASTLFLNTEAFF. The DNA of the CDR3 is TGTGCCAGCACCCTATTTCTGAACACTGAAGCTTTCTTT.

At least ten counts were recorded for this clone. The genes are TRBV6-1 and TRBJ2-2, with 7 bases matching TRBD1. J was trimmed by 2 bases and V by 8 bases; bases with no gene match: 5. This CDR3 spans 14 amino acids. The germline CDR1 and CDR2 sequences are MNHNS and SASEGT. In DNA, the CDR3 is TGTGCCAGCGGCAGACAGGGTAACACCGGGGAGCTGTTTTTT. It yields the protein CASGRQGNTGELFF.

This clone occurred a few times. The chain recombines TRBV30 with TRBJ1-5, with 7 nucleotides matching TRBD1. V shed 0 bases and J 7 bases; nucleotides not matched to a gene: 9. The CDR3 loop spans 15 amino acids. Germline V gives CDR1 GTSNPN, CDR2 SVGIG (reference sequence). The CDR3 loop reads CAWSVGVQGGQPQHF. The CDR3 nucleotides read TGTGCCTGGAGTGTAGGGGTTCAGGGGGGGCAGCCCCAGCATTTT.